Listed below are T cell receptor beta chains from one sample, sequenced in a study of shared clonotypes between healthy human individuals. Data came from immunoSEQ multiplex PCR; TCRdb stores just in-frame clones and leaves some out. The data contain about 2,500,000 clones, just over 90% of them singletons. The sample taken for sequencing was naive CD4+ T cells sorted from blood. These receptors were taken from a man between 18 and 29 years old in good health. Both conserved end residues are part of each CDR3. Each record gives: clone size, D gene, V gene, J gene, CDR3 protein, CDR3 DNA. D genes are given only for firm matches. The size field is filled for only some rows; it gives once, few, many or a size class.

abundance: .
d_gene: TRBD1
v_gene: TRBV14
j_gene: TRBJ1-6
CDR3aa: CASSQVTGGGSPLHF
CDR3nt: TGTGCCAGCAGCCAAGTAACAGGGGGTGGATCACCCCTCCACTTT

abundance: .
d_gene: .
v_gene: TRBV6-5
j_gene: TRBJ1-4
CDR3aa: CASRESGSEKLFF
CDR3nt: TGTGCCAGCAGAGAGTCAGGCAGCGAAAAACTGTTTTTT

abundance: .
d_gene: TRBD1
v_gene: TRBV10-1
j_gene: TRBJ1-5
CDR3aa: CASSEFPDRHNQPQHF
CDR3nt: TGCGCCAGCAGTGAGTTTCCGGACAGGCATAATCAGCCCCAGCATTTT

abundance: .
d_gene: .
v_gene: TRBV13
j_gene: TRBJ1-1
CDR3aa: CASSSRTALLNTEAFF
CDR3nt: TGTGCCAGCAGCTCCAGGACAGCATTACTGAACACTGAAGCTTTCTTT

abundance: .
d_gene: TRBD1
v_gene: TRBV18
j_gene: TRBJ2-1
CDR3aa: CASSPGQGTYNEQFF
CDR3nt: TGTGCCAGCTCACCCGGACAGGGCACCTACAATGAGCAGTTCTTC

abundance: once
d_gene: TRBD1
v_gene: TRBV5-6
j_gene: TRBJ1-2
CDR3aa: CASSPRDRGNGYTF
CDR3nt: TGTGCCAGCAGCCCTCGGGACAGGGGAAATGGCTACACCTTC

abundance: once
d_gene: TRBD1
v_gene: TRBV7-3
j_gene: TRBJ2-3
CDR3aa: CASSRTGYTDTQYF
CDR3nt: TGTGCCAGCAGCCGGACAGGGTACACAGATACGCAGTATTTT

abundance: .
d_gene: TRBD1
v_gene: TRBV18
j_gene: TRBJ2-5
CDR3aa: CASSLGRTGGQETQYF
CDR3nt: TGTGCCAGCTCACTAGGGAGGACAGGGGGACAAGAGACCCAGTACTTC

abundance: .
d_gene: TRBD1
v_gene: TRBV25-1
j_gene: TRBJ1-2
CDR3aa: CASSEGQGKYGYTF
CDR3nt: TGTGCCAGCAGTGAAGGACAGGGCAAATATGGCTACACCTTC

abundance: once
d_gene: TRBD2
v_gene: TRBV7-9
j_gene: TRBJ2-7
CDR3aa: CASSLEGQRDGTYEQYF
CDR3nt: TGTGCCAGCAGCTTAGAAGGGCAGCGGGACGGCACCTACGAGCAGTACTTC

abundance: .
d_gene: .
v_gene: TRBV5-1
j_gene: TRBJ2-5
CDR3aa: CASSPGGRKEETQYF
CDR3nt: TGCGCCAGCAGCCCGGGCGGGCGGAAGGAAGAGACCCAGTACTTC

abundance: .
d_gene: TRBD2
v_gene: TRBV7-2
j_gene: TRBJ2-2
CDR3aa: CASSLRTRDTGELFF
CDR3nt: TGTGCCAGCAGCTTAAGGACTAGGGACACCGGGGAGCTGTTTTTT

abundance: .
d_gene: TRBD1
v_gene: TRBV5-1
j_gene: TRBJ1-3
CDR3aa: CASSAGQAYSGNTIYF
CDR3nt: TGCGCCAGCAGCGCCGGACAGGCGTACTCTGGAAACACCATATATTTT

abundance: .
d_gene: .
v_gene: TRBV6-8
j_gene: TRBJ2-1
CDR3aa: CASSLPLCSYNEQFF
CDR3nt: TGTGCCAGCAGCCTCCCGCTTTGCTCCTACAATGAGCAGTTCTTC

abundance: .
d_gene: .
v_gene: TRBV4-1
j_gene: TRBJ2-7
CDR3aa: CASSQEPRLGGRYEQYF
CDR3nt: TGCGCCAGCAGCCAAGAACCCCGACTAGGGGGCCGCTACGAGCAGTACTTC

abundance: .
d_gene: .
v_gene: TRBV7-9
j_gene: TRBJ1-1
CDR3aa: CASSLASGSEAFF
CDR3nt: TGTGCCAGCAGCTTAGCATCGGGGTCTGAAGCTTTCTTT

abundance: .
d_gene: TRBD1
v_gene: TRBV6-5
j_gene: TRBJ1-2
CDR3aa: CARDRCYGYTF
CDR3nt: TGTGCCAGGGACAGGTGCTATGGCTACACCTTC

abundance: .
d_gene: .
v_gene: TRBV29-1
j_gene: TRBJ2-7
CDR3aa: CSAGPGGVQYF
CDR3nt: TGCAGCGCCGGGCCCGGAGGTGTGCAGTACTTC

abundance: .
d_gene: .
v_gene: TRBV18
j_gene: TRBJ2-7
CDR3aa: CASSPPGLSSYEQYF
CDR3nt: TGTGCCAGCTCACCTCCGGGACTTAGCTCCTACGAGCAGTACTTC

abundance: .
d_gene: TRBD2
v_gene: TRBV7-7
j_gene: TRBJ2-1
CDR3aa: CASSLLAGDNEQFF
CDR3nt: TGTGCTAGCAGCTTACTAGCGGGAGATAATGAGCAGTTCTTC

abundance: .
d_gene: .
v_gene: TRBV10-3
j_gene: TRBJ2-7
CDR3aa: CAISEMPSHEQYF
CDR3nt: TGTGCCATCAGTGAAATGCCCTCCCACGAGCAGTACTTC

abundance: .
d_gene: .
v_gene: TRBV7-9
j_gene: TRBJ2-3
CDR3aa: CASSLSNPGTDTQYF
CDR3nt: TGTGCCAGCAGCTTATCTAACCCAGGCACAGATACGCAGTATTTT

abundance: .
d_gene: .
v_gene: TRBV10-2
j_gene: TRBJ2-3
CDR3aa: CASTDTQYF
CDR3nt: TGCGCCAGCACAGATACGCAGTATTTT

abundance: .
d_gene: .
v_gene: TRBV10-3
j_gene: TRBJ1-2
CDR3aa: CASEGVSFGYTF
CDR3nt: TGTGCCAGCGAAGGGGTATCGTTTGGCTACACCTTC

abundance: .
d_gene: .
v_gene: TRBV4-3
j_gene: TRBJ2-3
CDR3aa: CASSQDSSPTDTQYF
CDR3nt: TGCGCCAGCAGCCAGGATAGTTCCCCCACAGATACGCAGTATTTT

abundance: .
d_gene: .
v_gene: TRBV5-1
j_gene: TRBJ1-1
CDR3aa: CASSLPGATEAFF
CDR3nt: TGCGCCAGCAGCTTACCAGGGGCGACTGAAGCTTTCTTT

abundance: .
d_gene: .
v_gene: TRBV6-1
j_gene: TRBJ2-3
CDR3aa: CASRRQDPSTDTQYF
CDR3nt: TGTGCCAGCAGGAGACAGGACCCTAGCACAGATACGCAGTATTTT

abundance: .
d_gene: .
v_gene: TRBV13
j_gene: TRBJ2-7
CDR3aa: CASSLVSGGTGYSHEQYF
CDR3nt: TGTGCCAGCAGCTTAGTATCGGGAGGGACAGGGTATTCCCACGAGCAGTACTTC

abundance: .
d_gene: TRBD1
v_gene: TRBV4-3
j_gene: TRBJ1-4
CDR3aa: CASSNRQGGNEKLFF
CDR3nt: TGCGCCAGCAGCAACCGACAGGGCGGTAATGAAAAACTGTTTTTT

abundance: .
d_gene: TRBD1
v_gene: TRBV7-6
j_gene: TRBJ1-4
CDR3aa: CASSLVPGQGATNEKLFF
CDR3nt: TGTGCCAGCAGCTTAGTTCCGGGACAGGGGGCAACTAATGAAAAACTGTTTTTT

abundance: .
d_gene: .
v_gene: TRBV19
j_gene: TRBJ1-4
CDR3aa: CASSLLGEKLFF
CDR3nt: TGTGCCAGTAGCCTACTTGGAGAAAAACTGTTTTTT

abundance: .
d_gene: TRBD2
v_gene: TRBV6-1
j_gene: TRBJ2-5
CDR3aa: CASSEAGGRAYQETQYF
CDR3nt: TGTGCCAGCAGTGAAGCGGGAGGGCGGGCATACCAAGAGACCCAGTACTTC

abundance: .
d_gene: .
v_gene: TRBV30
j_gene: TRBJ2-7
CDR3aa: CAWSPAYEQYF
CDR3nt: TGTGCCTGGAGTCCCGCCTACGAGCAGTACTTC

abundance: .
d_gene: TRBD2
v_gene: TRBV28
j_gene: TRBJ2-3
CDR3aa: CASSFPLTSGVPHTQYF
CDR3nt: TGTGCCAGCAGTTTCCCCCTTACTAGCGGGGTTCCCCATACGCAGTATTTT

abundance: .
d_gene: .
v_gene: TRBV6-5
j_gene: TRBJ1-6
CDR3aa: CASKGSTFTNSPLHF
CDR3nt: TGTGCCAGCAAGGGCAGCACCTTTACTAATTCACCCCTCCACTTT

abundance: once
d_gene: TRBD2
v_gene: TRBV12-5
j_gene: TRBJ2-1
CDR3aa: CASGPTSEAAEQFF
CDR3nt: TGTGCTAGTGGTCCGACTAGCGAGGCCGCTGAGCAGTTCTTC

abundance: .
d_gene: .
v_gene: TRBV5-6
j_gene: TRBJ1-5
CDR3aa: CASSLRGASNQPQHF
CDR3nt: TGTGCCAGCAGCTTGCGGGGGGCTAGCAATCAGCCCCAGCATTTT

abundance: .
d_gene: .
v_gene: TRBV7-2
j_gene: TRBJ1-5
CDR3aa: CASSLDGDTGQPQHF
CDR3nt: TGTGCCAGCAGCTTAGATGGGGACACGGGTCAGCCCCAGCATTTT

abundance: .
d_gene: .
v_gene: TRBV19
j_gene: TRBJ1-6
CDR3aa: CASSRQARNSPLHF
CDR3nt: TGTGCCAGTAGTCGACAGGCCCGGAATTCACCCCTCCACTTT

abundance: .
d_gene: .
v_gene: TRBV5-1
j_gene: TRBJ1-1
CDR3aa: CASSLVQGTEAFF
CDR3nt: TGCGCCAGCAGCTTGGTACAGGGCACTGAAGCTTTCTTT

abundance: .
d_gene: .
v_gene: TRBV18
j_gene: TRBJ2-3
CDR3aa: CASSPLGADTQYF
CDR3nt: TGTGCCAGCTCACCACTAGGCGCAGATACGCAGTATTTT

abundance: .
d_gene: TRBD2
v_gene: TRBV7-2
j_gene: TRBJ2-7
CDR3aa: CASSPTSGRYEQYF
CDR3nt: TGTGCCAGCAGCCCCACTAGCGGGAGGTACGAGCAGTACTTC

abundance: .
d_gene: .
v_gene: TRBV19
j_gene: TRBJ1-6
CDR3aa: CASTTGFGSPLHF
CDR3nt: TGTGCCAGTACAACAGGGTTCGGCTCACCCCTCCACTTT

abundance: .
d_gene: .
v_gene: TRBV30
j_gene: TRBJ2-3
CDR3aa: CAWYRGDGTDTQYF
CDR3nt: TGTGCCTGGTATAGGGGGGATGGCACAGATACGCAGTATTTT

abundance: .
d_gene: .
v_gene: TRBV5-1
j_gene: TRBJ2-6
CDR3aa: CASSPPELSGANVLTF
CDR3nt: TGCGCCAGCAGCCCCCCCGAGCTCTCTGGGGCCAACGTCCTGACTTTC

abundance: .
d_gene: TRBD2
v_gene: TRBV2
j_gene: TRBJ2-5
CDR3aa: CASSEMGTSGSQYF
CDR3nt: TGTGCCAGCAGTGAAATGGGGACTAGCGGGTCCCAGTACTTC

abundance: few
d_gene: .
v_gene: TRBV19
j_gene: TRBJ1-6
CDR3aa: CASSLPKGGQNSPLHF
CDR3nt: TGTGCCAGTAGCCTCCCTAAGGGGGGTCAAAATTCACCCCTCCACTTT